This T cell receptor beta chain derives from a study of identifying expanded T cells in peripheral blood. From germline, CDR1 is SGHRS and CDR2 YFSETQ. The CDR3 loop spans 15 amino acids. V was shortened by 0 bases and J by 5 bases, with 14 bases between the two germline ends. Sequencing used immunoSEQ multiplex PCR; TCRdb keeps in-frame clones, though not all of them. Of around 100,000 clones listed, approximately 88% are singletons. The chain recombines TRBV5-1 with TRBJ1-1; D is ambiguous. What was sequenced was blood. This TCR was sampled from a person aged 18 to 75 in good health. CDR3 sequence (DNA): TGCGCCAGCAGCTTGGCCCCCGGGTTTGGGACTGAAGCTTTCTTT. It translates to CASSLAPGFGTEAFF. The full variable domain, rest sourced from reference TRBV5-1 and TRBJ1-1, is KAGVTQTPRYLIKTRGQQVTLSCSPISGHRSVSWYQQTPGQGLQFLFEYFSETQRNKGNFPGRFSGRQFSNSRSEMNVSTLELGDSALYLCASSLAPGFGTEAFFGQGTRLTVV.